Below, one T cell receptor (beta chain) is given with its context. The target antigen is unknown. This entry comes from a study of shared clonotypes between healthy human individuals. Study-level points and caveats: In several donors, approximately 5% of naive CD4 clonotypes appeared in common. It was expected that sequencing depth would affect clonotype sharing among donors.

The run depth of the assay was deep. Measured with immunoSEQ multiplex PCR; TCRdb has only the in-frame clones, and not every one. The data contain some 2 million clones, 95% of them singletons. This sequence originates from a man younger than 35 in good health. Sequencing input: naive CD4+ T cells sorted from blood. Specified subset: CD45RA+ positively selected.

The CDR3 nucleotides are TGTGCCAGCAGCTTGTGGAACAGAGAAGAGACCCAGTACTTC. Translated, it gives CASSLWNREETQYF. This sequence joins TRBV5-6 and TRBJ2-5; D not resolved. The germline V gene encodes CDR1 SGHDT and CDR2 YYEEEE. V lost 1 base to trimming and J lost 3 bases, with 10 bases between them. This CDR3 contains 14 residues.